This T cell receptor (beta chain) was sequenced in a study of blood T cell repertoires in COVID-19 (dated by TCRdb to 2019 to 2021). For the study in its entirety: Collaborator samples came from the United States, Italy and Spain and covered acute and convalescent phases of COVID-19. Where available, HLA class I and class II types were obtained from metadata supplied by the sample provider rather than from assay-based typing. A freely available public database, intended as a resource for researchers studying the immune response to SARS-CoV-2, is where the repertoires were released. The material from the prospective study consisted of cDNA or gDNA derived from T cells, B-cell-depleted T cells, or PBMCs. The samples were drawn from the first 160 participants of the ongoing ImmuneRACE study and from 1,200 or so subjects provided by 6 global collaborators. Nearly every sample came with metadata listing a de-identified subject ID, COVID-19 status, age in years and sex. Subjects who had been exposed to COVID-19, were actively infected with it, or had recovered from it provided the deeply sampled blood TCRbeta repertoires that made up the dataset. The research as a whole found: How much clinical and demographic metadata was included differed by source and by participant, and the metadata was provided uncurated.

Collaborating institutions collected whole blood in K2EDTA tubes following their own protocols. For TCRbeta analysis, collaborators shipped samples as frozen whole blood, isolated PBMCs, or DNA extracted from either of those sample types. V is reduced by 3 bases and J by 2 bases, leaving a spacing of 6 bases between them. The germline V gene supplies CDR1 SGDLS and CDR2 YYNGEE. CDR3 length: 12 amino acids, cysteine to phenylalanine. The read is trimmed to its CDR3 DNA, 36 bases read in frame from base 1. The immunoSEQ Assay, a bias-controlled multiplex PCR, was used to amplify TCRbeta CDR3 regions from genomic DNA. Regarding the original processing steps: Nucleated cell counts per sample were estimated from amplification of reference gene primers within the assay. To quantify the absolute abundance of each unique TCRbeta CDR3 rearrangement, sequence reads were collapsed and filtered. For each sample, productive Simpson clonality was calculated as the square root of Simpson's diversity index over productive rearrangements. Drawn from immuneACCESS, this table holds only the in-frame rearrangements with V and J called that TCRdb kept. Clones are partly lost; checked studies trace under half to an unresolved V gene and leave the rest unexplained. The DNA was the basis for D and trimming; V, J and clone size are from that table. The sample records about 120,000 clones, roughly 79% of which are singletons. The ten largest clones capture about 10% of the sample.

Worth noting for this clone: Its antigen is still unknown. The record has no base qualities; no much larger clone is one base away.

The receptor was derived from a human donor in a cohort sampled during active COVID-19. Sequencing was performed on peripheral blood. In this chain, TRBV9 is recombined with TRBJ2-7, with TRBD1 tentatively as D gene (5 bases match). The CDR3 here reads CASSGQTYEQYF. The DNA sequence reads TGTGCCAGCAGCGGACAGACCTACGAGCAGTACTTC.